The 31 T cell receptor beta chains listed next were all sequenced from one sample in a study of metastatic and nonmetastatic thyroid tumors. Patients were all untreated before their thyroid surgery. TCRdb re-called the PCR reads via MiXCR. The table has about 19,000 clones, approximately 16% seen once. Sequencing was done on a sample of blood. Every receptor here comes from a male donor with papillary thyroid cancer or a benign thyroid nodule (not recorded which). Some clones in this sample may be carry-over from other donors' samples.

This clone was seen at least ten times. The gene calls are TRBV15 and TRBJ2-7, with 7 nucleotides matching TRBD1. The CDR3 spans 14 residues. V was pared by 4 bases and J by 0 bases, with 3 bases of the junction left unmatched. Germline V gives CDR1 LNHNV, CDR2 YYDKDF (reference sequence). The CDR3 reads CATSKGGLSYEQYF. The CDR3 DNA reads TGTGCCACCAGCAAAGGGGGCCTCTCCTACGAGCAGTACTTC.

This chain connects TRBV7-9 to TRBJ1-3; TRBD1 aligns across 7 bases. The CDR3 extends over 14 amino acids. Losses at the gene ends were 1 base for V and 4 bases for J; bases not matched to a gene: 1. Per germline, CDR1 SEHNR and CDR2 FQNEAQ (reference sequence). CDR3 loop: CASSLEDRGNTIYF. The CDR3 coding sequence is TGTGCCAGCAGCTTAGAGGACAGGGGAAACACCATATATTTT.

This clone ranks as medium-sized (0.01 to 0.1%). This CDR3 is CASSATLREGGGEQFF. The CDR3 DNA reads as TGCGCCAGCAGCGCTACGCTGCGGGAGGGCGGGGGTGAGCAGTTCTTC. The rearrangement links TRBV4-3 to TRBJ2-1, with TRBD2 identical over 9 bases. This CDR3 contains 16 residues. Germline CDR1 is LGHNA and CDR2 is YSLEER. J was trimmed by 9 bases and V by 5 bases; bases with no gene match: 14.

This clone was seen many times. The chain couples TRBV20-1 to TRBJ2-4; TRBD1 is a possible D gene (5 bases). The CDR3 is 12 amino acids. Trimming removed 7 bases at V and 4 bases at J, with 11 bases between. Germline V gives CDR1 DFQATT, CDR2 SNEGSKA (reference sequence). The CDR3 is CSVYRSKNIQYF. DNA of the CDR3: TGCAGTGTATACAGGTCTAAAAACATTCAGTACTTC.

This clone was detected ten times or more. The genes are TRBV11-3 and TRBJ2-1; 8 nucleotides align to TRBD1. V lost 5 bases, J lost 4 bases, and 7 bases stayed unmatched. This CDR3 has 15 residues. CDR1 SGHNT and CDR2 YENEEA come from the germline V gene. The CDR3: CASSPPGTGYNEQFF. The CDR3 DNA follows: TGTGCCAGCAGCCCTCCCGGGACAGGATACAATGAGCAGTTCTTC.

The gene calls are TRBV18 and TRBJ2-7; D is ambiguous. CDR1 is KGHSH and CDR2 is LQKENI in the germline V gene. Trimming shortened V by 4 bases and J by 9 bases, and 13 bases separated the two germline ends. The CDR3 covers 12 residues. CDR3 protein: CASSHPESSQYF. The CDR3, as DNA: TGTGCCAGCTCACACCCCGAGTCGTCGCAGTACTTC.

This clone was observed many times. This CDR3 fails to terminate in the conserved phenylalanine or tryptophan, so it likely reflects a read error. The rearrangement uses TRBV18 and TRBJ1-5; 10 nucleotides line up with TRBD1. The germline gives CDR1 KGHSH, CDR2 LQKENI. Trimming removed 6 bases from V and 6 bases from J; junction bases left unmatched: 8. The CDR3 has 15 amino acids. CDR3 sequence (DNA): TGTGCCAGCTCCCCCGGGACAGGGGCGGCTCAGCCCCAGCATTCT. This encodes CASSPGTGAAQPQHS.

Many counts were recorded for this clone. V is TRBV18 and J is TRBJ1-3, with TRBD1 matching 7 bases. Trimming removed 3 bases from V and 0 bases from J; junction bases left unmatched: 8. The CDR3 totals 17 residues. The V gene's germline CDR1 is KGHSH and CDR2 LQKENI. CDR3 protein: CASSPLRDSDSGNTIYF. CDR3 coding DNA: TGTGCCAGCTCACCCCTCCGGGACAGCGACTCTGGAAACACCATATATTTT.

The CDR3 sequence: CASRGGGTGGSPLHF. The CDR3 DNA sequence: TGTGCCAGCAGAGGAGGGGGGACAGGAGGATCACCCCTCCACTTT. This chain joins TRBV6-1 and TRBJ1-6, with TRBD1 identical over 8 bases. Looked up from germline, CDR1 is MNHNS and CDR2 is SASEGT. This CDR3 comprises 15 residues. The V gene end was trimmed by 6 bases and the J gene end by 10 bases; junction bases not matched to a gene: 11.

The table lists this clone with a count of one. This chain links TRBV18 with TRBJ1-2, with D possibly being TRBD1 (6 bases). The length of the CDR3 is 15 residues. V was trimmed by 0 bases and J by 5 bases, leaving 13 bases between them. Germline CDR1 is KGHSH and CDR2 is LQKENI. CDR3 region: CASSPPVQGEYGYTF. The CDR3 coding sequence is TGTGCCAGCTCACCACCGGTACAGGGAGAGTATGGCTACACCTTC.

This chain connects TRBV11-1 to TRBJ1-1; D gene unclear. In germline, CDR1 is SGHAT, CDR2 FQDESV (reference sequence). V dropped 3 bases and J dropped 7 bases, with 12 bases sitting between them. This CDR3 comprises 13 residues. The CDR3 region has the DNA TGTGCCAGCAGCTTCGACACCACTGATGAAGCTTTCTTT. Translating gives CASSFDTTDEAFF.

This clone was recorded many times. This chain uses TRBV5-1 with TRBJ2-1, with D hard to call. Germline V lookup: CDR1 SGHRS, CDR2 YFSETQ. This CDR3 contains 14 residues. V shed 3 bases and J shed 8 bases, with 15 bases lying between them. Here the CDR3 DNA reads TGCGCCAGCAGCTCAACCGGGTCCGTGGATGAGCAGTTCTTC. This codes for CASSSTGSVDEQFF. Drawing the rest from reference TRBV5-1 and TRBJ2-1, the complete variable domain is KAGVTQTPRYLIKTRGQQVTLSCSPISGHRSVSWYQQTPGQGLQFLFEYFSETQRNKGNFPGRFSGRQFSNSRSEMNVSTLELGDSALYLCASSSTGSVDEQFFGPGTRLTVL.

This clone occurred many times. A much more abundant neighbour one base away suggests this may be a read error. The V and J genes are TRBV27 and TRBJ2-3, with D possibly TRBD2 on 6 matching bases. In germline, CDR1 is MNHEY, CDR2 SMNVEV (reference sequence). Trimming removed 4 bases from V and 6 bases from J, with 14 bases in between. The CDR3 has 14 amino acids. The CDR3 DNA follows: TGTGCCAGCAGTTCCCTAGTCGGGAGTGATACGCAGTATTTT. Translating it yields CASSSLVGSDTQYF.

This clone has at least ten counts. Without the conserved terminal phenylalanine or tryptophan, this CDR3 likely stems from a read error. J is TRBJ2-7 and V is TRBV9, with 10 bases lining up with TRBD1. The CDR3 consists of 13 residues. Germline V gene lookup returns CDR1 SGDLS and CDR2 YYNGEE. J gave up 5 bases and V 6 bases, and 5 bases lay outside the gene matches. The CDR3: CASNRDRGHEQYS. The CDR3 bases are TGTGCCAGCAATCGGGACAGGGGACACGAGCAGTACTCC.

This clone occurred many times. The chain uses TRBV12-3 or TRBV12-4 and TRBJ2-7; TRBD1 aligns across 8 bases. This CDR3 region has 12 residues. Losses at the gene ends were 7 bases for V and 2 bases for J; bases not matched to a gene: 1. The DNA for the CDR3 is TGTGCCAGCAAGACAGGGGCCTACGAGCAGTACTTC. The encoded protein is CASKTGAYEQYF.

This clone was seen at least ten times. J is TRBJ2-5 and V is TRBV2, with D perhaps matching TRBD1 or TRBD2 (5 bases each). The V end was cut by 1 base, the J end by 0 bases, with 9 bases between. Germline V CDR1 and CDR2: SNHLY, FYNNEI. The CDR3 loop spans 15 amino acids. The CDR3 is CASSEEGRNQETQYF. The DNA for the CDR3 is TGTGCCAGCAGTGAAGAGGGACGGAACCAAGAGACCCAGTACTTC.

This sequence joins TRBV7-8 and TRBJ1-5, with D unclear. The ends were cut back, 5 bases at V and 6 bases at J, with 20 bases in the middle. This CDR3 has 16 amino acids. Looked up from germline, CDR1 is SGHVS and CDR2 is FQNEAQ. This CDR3 reads CASSIRGQRTGQPQHF. The DNA of the CDR3 is TGTGCCAGCAGCATCCGCGGGCAGCGGACGGGTCAGCCCCAGCATTTT. Looking up the rest from reference TRBV7-8 and TRBJ1-5 gives the full variable domain: GAGVSQSPRYKVAKRGQDVALRCDPISGHVSLFWYQQALGQGPEFLTYFQNEAQLDKSGLPSDRFFAERPEGSVSTLKIQRTQQEDSAVYLCASSIRGQRTGQPQHFGDGTRLSIL.

At least ten counts were recorded for this clone. The V gene is TRBV10-3, the J gene TRBJ1-2; 8 bases are shared with TRBD1. The CDR3 totals 13 residues. Germline values: CDR1 ENHRY, CDR2 SYGVKD. V lost 6 bases, J lost 6 bases, and 6 bases stayed unmatched. The CDR3 is CAISLDRENGYTF. CDR3 nucleotides: TGTGCCATCAGCCTGGACAGGGAGAATGGCTACACCTTC.

This clone is medium-sized in the sample. Other DNA sequences in this sample translate to the same CDR3. The V call is TRBV6-4, the J call TRBJ2-2, with TRBD2 matching 9 bases. The ends lost 4 bases at V and 1 base at J; junction bases unmatched: 1. The CDR3 sequence is 15 residues long. From germline, CDR1 is MRHNA and CDR2 SNTAGT. CDR3 bases: TGTGCCAGCAGTGTGACTAGCGGGAACACCGGGGAGCTGTTTTTT. It is translated as CASSVTSGNTGELFF.

This chain links TRBV18 with TRBJ2-7; possibly TRBD1 for D (5 bases). The CDR3 totals 15 residues. Germline V CDR1 and CDR2: KGHSH, LQKENI. Trimming took 3 bases from V and 3 from J, leaving 15 bases between them. The CDR3 region is CASSPTEQVVYEQYF. CDR3 in DNA: TGTGCCAGCTCACCGACGGAACAGGTGGTCTACGAGCAGTACTTC.

This clone was found many times. The V and J genes are TRBV24-1 and TRBJ2-1; TRBD1 matches at 7 bases. Germline V CDR1 and CDR2: KGHDR, SFDVKD. The CDR3 has 12 amino acids. V trimming: 9 bases; J trimming: 7 bases; junction bases outside the gene matches: 5. The CDR3 spells CATEETGNEQFF. CDR3 DNA sequence: TGTGCCACCGAAGAGACAGGGAATGAGCAGTTCTTC.

This clone was observed many times. The rearrangement joins TRBV7-9 to TRBJ2-6, with 7 nucleotides matching TRBD1. There are 15 residues in the CDR3. Germline CDR1 SEHNR, CDR2 FQNEAQ (reference sequence). The J segment lost 2 bases and the V segment lost 3 bases, leaving 1 base of the junction unmatched. The DNA for the CDR3 is TGTGCCAGCAGCTTGACAGGGACTGGGGCCAACGTCCTGACTTTC. Translation: CASSLTGTGANVLTF.

This clone was observed at least ten times. CDR3 sequence: CASSWTGLGSPLHF. CDR3 nucleotides: TGCGCCAGCAGCTGGACAGGGTTGGGCTCACCCCTCCACTTT. The V gene is TRBV5-1, the J gene TRBJ1-6, with 8 bases that match TRBD1. Trimming cost V 3 bases and J 10 bases; bases outside gene matches: 6. Germline CDR1 reads SGHRS; CDR2 reads YFSETQ. The CDR3 is 14 amino acids.

There are many counts of this clone. The chain employs TRBV3-1 and TRBJ2-7; possibly TRBD1 for D (5 bases). CDR3 length: 12 amino acids. The V gene lost 5 bases and the J gene lost 5 bases, with 10 bases spanning the gap. Germline loops: CDR1 LGHDT, CDR2 YNNKEL (reference sequence). The CDR3 DNA follows: TGTGCCAGCAGCTTGGGGCCCCACGAGCAGTACTTC. Protein product: CASSLGPHEQYF.

On this clone itself: Germline is not matched at one junction end, which may reflect a read error. This chain links TRBV12-5 with TRBJ2-7, with a possible D match to TRBD2 (6 bases). CDR1 is LGHNT, CDR2 FRNRAP, per germline. The CDR3 spans 11 residues. As DNA, the CDR3 is TGTGCTAGTGGTTTGGGAAGATGCGGGGACTTC. It yields the protein CASGLGRCGDF.

This clone was picked up many times. The rearrangement joins TRBV19 to TRBJ1-4, with D possibly being TRBD1 (6 bases). CDR1 is LNHDA and CDR2 is SQIVND in the germline V gene (reference sequence). V shed 10 bases and J shed 0 bases, with 21 bases lying between them. The CDR3 runs 17 residues. The CDR3 spells CATLGGGPRATNEKLFF. As DNA, the CDR3 is TGTGCCACCCTAGGGGGGGGCCCCCGGGCAACTAATGAAAAACTGTTTTTT.

This clone has ten or more counts. V usage is TRBV6-1 and J usage is TRBJ2-6; D ambiguous. Germline-derived CDR1 and CDR2 are MNHNS and SASEGT. The germline V and J ends were trimmed by 0 bases and 0 bases, with 3 bases remaining between them. The CDR3 runs 15 residues. CDR3 nucleotides: TGTGCCAGCAGTGAAGCAATCTCTGGGGCCAACGTCCTGACTTTC. Its protein is CASSEAISGANVLTF.

By share, this clone counts as medium-sized. V usage is TRBV11-3 and J usage is TRBJ2-7; a weak D match, TRBD2 (6 bases). V shed 5 bases and J shed 3 bases, with 14 bases lying between them. Looked up from germline, CDR1 is SGHNT and CDR2 is YENEEA. The CDR3 is made up of 14 amino acids. This CDR3 is CASSHREIYYEQYF. DNA for the CDR3: TGTGCCAGCAGCCACCGGGAGATTTACTACGAGCAGTACTTC.

At least ten counts were recorded for this clone. This chain connects TRBV3-1 to TRBJ2-2; 9 bases align to TRBD1. The CDR3 covers 13 residues. J gave up 7 bases and V 10 bases, and 7 bases lay outside the gene matches. CDR1 is LGHDT and CDR2 is YNNKEL in the germline V gene (reference sequence). CDR3 residues: CATQQGAGGELFF. CDR3 DNA: TGTGCCACTCAACAGGGGGCCGGCGGGGAGCTGTTTTTT.

This clone was seen ten or more times. J is TRBJ1-3 and V is TRBV6-1; TRBD1 agrees at 7 bases. There are 14 residues in the CDR3. Per germline, CDR1 MNHNS and CDR2 SASEGT. Trimming cost V 5 bases and J 4 bases; bases outside gene matches: 5. DNA for the CDR3: TGTGCCAGCAGTTTCGAGACAGGGGGAAACACCATATATTTT. Translation: CASSFETGGNTIYF.

The sample holds many counts of this clone. Other DNA sequences in the sample encode the same CDR3. The V call is TRBV20-1, the J call TRBJ2-1, with D possibly matching TRBD1 (5 bases). CDR3 length: 16 residues. The V gene lost 0 bases and the J gene lost 0 bases, with 12 bases spanning the gap. Per germline, CDR1 DFQATT and CDR2 SNEGSKA (reference sequence). CDR3 bases: TGCAGTGCTAGAGACTCAGGGCCTGCCTCCTACAATGAGCAGTTCTTC. Translated: CSARDSGPASYNEQFF.